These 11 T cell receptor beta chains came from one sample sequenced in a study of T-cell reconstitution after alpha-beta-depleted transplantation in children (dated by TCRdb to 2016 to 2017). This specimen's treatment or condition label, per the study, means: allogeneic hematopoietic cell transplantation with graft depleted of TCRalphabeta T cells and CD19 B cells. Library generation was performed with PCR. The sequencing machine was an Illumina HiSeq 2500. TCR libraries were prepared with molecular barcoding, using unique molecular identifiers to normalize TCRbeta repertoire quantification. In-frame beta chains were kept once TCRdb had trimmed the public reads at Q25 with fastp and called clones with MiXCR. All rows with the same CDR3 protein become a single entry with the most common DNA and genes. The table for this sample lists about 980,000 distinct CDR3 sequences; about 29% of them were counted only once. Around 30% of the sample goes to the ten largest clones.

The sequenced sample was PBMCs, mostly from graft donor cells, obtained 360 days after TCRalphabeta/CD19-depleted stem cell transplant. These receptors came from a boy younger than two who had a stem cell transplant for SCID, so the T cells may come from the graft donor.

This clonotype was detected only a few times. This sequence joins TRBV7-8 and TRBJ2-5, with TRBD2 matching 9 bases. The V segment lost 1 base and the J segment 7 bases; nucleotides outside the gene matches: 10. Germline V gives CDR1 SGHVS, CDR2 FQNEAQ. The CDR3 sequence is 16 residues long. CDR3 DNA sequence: TGTGCCAGCAGCTTAGTTAATGCGGGGGGGCTGGGGACCCAGTACTTC. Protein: CASSLVNAGGLGTQYF.

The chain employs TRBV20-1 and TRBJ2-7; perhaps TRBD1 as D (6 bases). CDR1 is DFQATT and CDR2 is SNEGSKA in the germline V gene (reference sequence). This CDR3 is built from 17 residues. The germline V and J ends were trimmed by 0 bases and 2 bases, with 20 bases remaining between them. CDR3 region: CSARDGSAAGATYEQYF. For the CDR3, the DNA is TGCAGTGCTAGAGATGGAAGCGCGGCAGGGGCTACCTACGAGCAGTACTTC.

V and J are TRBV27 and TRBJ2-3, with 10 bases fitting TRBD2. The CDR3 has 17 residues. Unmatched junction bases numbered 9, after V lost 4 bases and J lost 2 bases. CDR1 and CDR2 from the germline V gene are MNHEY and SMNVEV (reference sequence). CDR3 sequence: CASSYRSGGDLTDTQYF. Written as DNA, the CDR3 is TGTGCCAGCAGTTACAGAAGCGGGGGGGACCTCACAGATACGCAGTATTTT.

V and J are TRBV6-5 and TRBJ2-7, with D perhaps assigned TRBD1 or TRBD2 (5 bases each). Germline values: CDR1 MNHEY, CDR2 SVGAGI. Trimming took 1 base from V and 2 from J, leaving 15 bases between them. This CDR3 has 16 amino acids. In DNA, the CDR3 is TGTGCCAGCAGTTACTTGGGTCGGGGCAGTACCTACGAGCAGTACTTC. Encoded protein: CASSYLGRGSTYEQYF.

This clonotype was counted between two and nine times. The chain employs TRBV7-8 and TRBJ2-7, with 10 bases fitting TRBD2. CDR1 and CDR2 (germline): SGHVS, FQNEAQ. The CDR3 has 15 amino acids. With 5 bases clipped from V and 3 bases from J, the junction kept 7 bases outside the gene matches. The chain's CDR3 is CASSQTSGFGYEQYF. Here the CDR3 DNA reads TGTGCCAGCAGCCAGACTAGCGGGTTCGGCTACGAGCAGTACTTC.

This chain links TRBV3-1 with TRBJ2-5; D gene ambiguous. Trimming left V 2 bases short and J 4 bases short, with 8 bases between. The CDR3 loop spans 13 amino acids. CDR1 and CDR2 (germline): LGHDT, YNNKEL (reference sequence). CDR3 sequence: CASSQWDIETQYF. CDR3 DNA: TGTGCCAGCAGCCAATGGGATATAGAGACCCAGTACTTC.

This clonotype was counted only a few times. CDR3 sequence: CASSDRVLYEQFF. The CDR3 bases are TGTGCCAGCAGTGACAGGGTTTTATATGAGCAGTTCTTC. This chain links TRBV12-3 or TRBV12-4 with TRBJ2-1, with TRBD1 matching over 7 bases. With 5 bases clipped from V and 8 bases from J, the junction kept 6 bases outside the gene matches. The CDR3 is made up of 13 amino acids.

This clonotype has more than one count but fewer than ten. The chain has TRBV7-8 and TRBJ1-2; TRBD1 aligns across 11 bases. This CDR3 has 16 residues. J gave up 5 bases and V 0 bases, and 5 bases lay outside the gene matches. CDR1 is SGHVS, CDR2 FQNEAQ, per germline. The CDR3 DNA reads TGTGCCAGCAGCTTAGCCGGGACAGGGGGTCGTTATGGCTACACCTTC. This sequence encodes CASSLAGTGGRYGYTF.

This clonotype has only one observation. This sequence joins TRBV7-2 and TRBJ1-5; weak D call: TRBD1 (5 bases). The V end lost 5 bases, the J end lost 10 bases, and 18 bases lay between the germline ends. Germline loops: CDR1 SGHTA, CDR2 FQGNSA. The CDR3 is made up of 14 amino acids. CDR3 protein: CASSPPGTAVPQHF. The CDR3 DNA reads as TGTGCCAGCAGCCCGCCGGGGACGGCCGTACCCCAGCATTTT.

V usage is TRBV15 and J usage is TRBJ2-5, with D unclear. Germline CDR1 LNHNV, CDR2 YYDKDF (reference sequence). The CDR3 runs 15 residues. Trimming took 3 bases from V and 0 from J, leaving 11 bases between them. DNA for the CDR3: TGTGCCACCAGCAGCCCACCGGTCTACCAAGAGACCCAGTACTTC. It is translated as CATSSPPVYQETQYF.

CDR3 sequence reads: CASSLVARGGQETQYF. As DNA, the CDR3 is TGTGCCAGCAGTTTGGTAGCGCGGGGGGGCCAGGAGACCCAGTACTTC. The gene calls are TRBV12-3 or TRBV12-4 and TRBJ2-5; TRBD2 aligns across 9 bases. J was trimmed by 5 bases and V by 3 bases; bases with no gene match: 10. The CDR3 covers 16 residues.